The 32 T cell receptor beta chains listed next were all sequenced from one sample in a study of blood T cell repertoires in COVID-19. Profiled with immunoSEQ multiplex PCR; TCRdb holds only in-frame clones, not every one. Here the sample spans 140,000 to 150,000 clones, roughly 87% being singletons. Sequences were obtained from PBMCs or T cells enriched from blood (not recorded which). The receptors come from a woman between 40 and 50 years old who had been exposed to COVID-19.

V gene TRBV27 combines with J gene TRBJ2-6, with 7 bases matching TRBD2. Germline V gene lookup returns CDR1 MNHEY and CDR2 SMNVEV (reference sequence). This CDR3 contains 15 residues. V shed 4 bases, J shed 3 bases, and the junction held 3 bases outside the gene matches. CDR3 loop: CASSSTSLGANVLTF. In nucleotides, the CDR3 is TGTGCCAGCAGTTCGACTAGCCTTGGGGCCAACGTCCTGACTTTC.

This chain uses TRBV5-6 with TRBJ1-3; possibly TRBD1 for D (5 bases). The germline CDR1 and CDR2 sequences are SGHDT and YYEEEE. This CDR3 contains 14 residues. The V gene lost 5 bases and the J gene lost 6 bases, with 15 bases spanning the gap. The CDR3 DNA is TGTGCCAGCAGACTGGGGGTAGCGGAAAACACCATATATTTT. Residues: CASRLGVAENTIYF.

V is TRBV5-6 and J is TRBJ1-1, with 7 nucleotides matching TRBD1. The CDR3 extends over 15 amino acids. Germline values: CDR1 SGHDT, CDR2 YYEEEE. V shed 0 bases, J shed 1 base, and the junction held 3 bases outside the gene matches. CDR3 region: CASSLARDRNTEAFF. CDR3 sequence (DNA): TGTGCCAGCAGCTTGGCCCGGGACAGGAACACTGAAGCTTTCTTT.

The chain joins TRBV7-2 to TRBJ1-2; tentative D call: TRBD1 (6 bases). CDR1 SGHTA and CDR2 FQGNSA come from the germline V gene. Trimming shortened V by 1 base and J by 5 bases, and 14 bases separated the two germline ends. CDR3 length: 15 amino acids. The CDR3 DNA reads as TGTGCCAGCAGCTTAGACAACAGGGTTACGTATGGCTACACCTTC. It yields the protein CASSLDNRVTYGYTF.

V gene TRBV4-1 combines with J gene TRBJ2-3, with a weak D call TRBD2 (6 bases). The V end lost 1 base, the J end lost 6 bases, and 14 bases lay between the germline ends. The CDR3 covers 15 residues. The V gene's germline CDR1 is MGHRA and CDR2 YSYEKL. This CDR3 reads CASSQADGGGDTQYF. CDR3 nucleotide sequence: TGCGCCAGCAGCCAAGCAGACGGAGGAGGGGATACGCAGTATTTT.

This chain connects TRBV5-1 to TRBJ1-2; 7 positions match TRBD1. The CDR3 loop spans 14 amino acids. CDR1 SGHRS and CDR2 YFSETQ come from the germline V gene. Unmatched junction bases numbered 4, after V lost 2 bases and J lost 3 bases. CDR3: CASSLDRDDYGYTF. In DNA, the CDR3 is TGCGCCAGCAGCTTAGACAGGGATGACTATGGCTACACCTTC.

This chain links TRBV9 with TRBJ2-1; D is undetermined. V was trimmed by 0 bases and J by 8 bases, leaving 6 bases between them. The CDR3 length is 12 residues. From germline, CDR1 is SGDLS and CDR2 YYNGEE. CDR3 sequence (DNA): TGTGCCAGCAGCGTAGGGGCCCATGAGCAGTTCTTC. As protein: CASSVGAHEQFF.

The chain has TRBV9 and TRBJ2-3, with 11 bases matching TRBD2. The CDR3 runs to 16 residues. V lost 1 base, J lost 2 bases, and 3 bases stayed unmatched. Per the germline V gene, CDR1 is SGDLS and CDR2 is YYNGEE. This CDR3 is CASSVFSGGATDTQYF. CDR3 in DNA: TGTGCCAGCAGCGTATTTAGCGGGGGGGCCACAGATACGCAGTATTTT. The whole variable domain, remainder taken from reference TRBV9 and TRBJ2-3, is DSGVTQTPKHLITATGQRVTLRCSPRSGDLSVYWYQQSLDQGLQFLIQYYNGEERAKGNILERFSAQQFPDLHSELNLSSLELGDSALYFCASSVFSGGATDTQYFGPGTRLTVL.

This chain links TRBV28 with TRBJ1-1, with 9 bases lining up with TRBD1. Germline trimming cut 5 bases from V and 6 bases from J; bases unmatched to any gene: 10. The CDR3 is 15 residues long. Germline loops: CDR1 MDHEN, CDR2 SYDVKM. The DNA for the CDR3 is TGTGCCAGCAGTCCGGACAGGGGTGGTACTCCTGAAGCTTTCTTT. This translates into CASSPDRGGTPEAFF.

V gene TRBV19 combines with J gene TRBJ1-5, with 7 bases identical to TRBD1. The ends lost 9 bases at V and 5 bases at J; junction bases unmatched: 10. Germline V gene data show CDR1 as LNHDA and CDR2 as SQIVND (reference sequence). CDR3 length: 14 amino acids. CDR3 in DNA: TGTGCCAGCATCGGGACAGAGATGGATCAGCCCCAGCATTTT. It translates to CASIGTEMDQPQHF.

The V call is TRBV10-3, the J call TRBJ1-3; 8 bases match TRBD1. The CDR3 covers 13 residues. CDR1 and CDR2 (germline): ENHRY, SYGVKD. V lost 6 bases and J lost 2; bases outside the gene matches: 0. The CDR3 bases are TGTGCCATCAGGGACAGGGCTGGAAACACCATATATTTT. As protein: CAIRDRAGNTIYF.

This chain links TRBV9 with TRBJ2-2, with TRBD1 matching 10 bases. Germline CDR1 reads SGDLS; CDR2 reads YYNGEE. V trimming: 2 bases; J trimming: 7 bases; junction bases outside the gene matches: 8. This CDR3 comprises 16 residues. The CDR3 nucleotides read TGTGCCAGCAGCGTCGGTGGGACAGGGGTTAGCGGGGAGCTGTTTTTT. Amino acid sequence: CASSVGGTGVSGELFF.

The rearrangement uses TRBV19 and TRBJ1-5, with 8 bases matching TRBD1. The CDR3 length is 17 residues. CDR1 and CDR2 from the germline V gene are LNHDA and SQIVND (reference sequence). V was pared by 3 bases and J by 5 bases, with 12 bases of the junction left unmatched. CDR3 bases: TGTGCCAGTAGTATGGGCAGGGGGCCTATTGGTGATCAGCCCCAGCATTTT. It yields the protein CASSMGRGPIGDQPQHF.

Only one count was recorded for this clone. The V gene is TRBV19, the J gene TRBJ1-2; tentative D call: TRBD1 (6 bases). V lost 5 bases and J 6 bases, leaving 16 bases between the germline ends. Germline V gene sequence: CDR1 LNHDA, CDR2 SQIVND (reference sequence). The CDR3 spans 14 residues. CDR3 nucleotides: TGTGCCAGTAGTTTATCGATAGGGGACAATGGCTACACCTTC. It codes for CASSLSIGDNGYTF.

V gene TRBV4-1 combines with J gene TRBJ2-2; D remains ambiguous. CDR1 and CDR2 from the germline V gene are MGHRA and YSYEKL. Trimming removed 1 base at V and 6 bases at J, with 9 bases between. This CDR3 spans 14 amino acids. The CDR3 DNA reads as TGCGCCAGCAGCCAAGTGCCCAGTCCCGGGGAGCTGTTTTTT. Its protein is CASSQVPSPGELFF.

Only a few counts were recorded for this clone. The genes are TRBV11-3 and TRBJ1-4; 7 positions agree with TRBD1. The CDR3 sequence is 14 residues long. J was trimmed by 9 bases and V by 2 bases; bases with no gene match: 6. Germline values: CDR1 SGHNT, CDR2 YENEEA. The CDR3 nucleotides read TGTGCCAGCAGCTTACTCCCCAGGGGGAAAAAACTGTTTTTT. Amino acid sequence: CASSLLPRGKKLFF.

The genes are TRBV15 and TRBJ1-5; D is ambiguous. The CDR3 is made up of 16 amino acids. Germline CDR1 reads LNHNV; CDR2 reads YYDKDF (reference sequence). V lost 10 bases and J 7 bases, leaving 26 bases between the germline ends. CDR3: CAIKDGIGLGEQPQHF. The CDR3 region has the DNA TGTGCCATCAAAGACGGGATTGGACTGGGTGAGCAGCCCCAGCATTTT.

The chain links TRBV28 to TRBJ1-5, with a possible D match to TRBD1 (5 bases). Trimming removed 6 bases from V and 4 bases from J, with 7 bases in between. Germline V lookup: CDR1 MDHEN, CDR2 SYDVKM. The CDR3 consists of 12 residues. The CDR3 here is CASRGVNQPQHF. In nucleotides, the CDR3 is TGTGCCAGCAGAGGGGTGAATCAGCCCCAGCATTTT.

The chain combines TRBV9 with TRBJ1-6; D gene ambiguous. Germline V CDR1 and CDR2: SGDLS, YYNGEE. Trimming removed 3 bases from V and 2 bases from J, with 12 bases in between. This CDR3 contains 16 residues. CDR3 sequence (DNA): TGTGCCAGCAGCGCCCGATCTCAGGCCTATAATTCACCCCTCCACTTT. Translating gives CASSARSQAYNSPLHF. The variable domain in full, with the rest retrieved from reference TRBV9 and TRBJ1-6, is DSGVTQTPKHLITATGQRVTLRCSPRSGDLSVYWYQQSLDQGLQFLIQYYNGEERAKGNILERFSAQQFPDLHSELNLSSLELGDSALYFCASSARSQAYNSPLHFGNGTRLTVT.

The chain links TRBV4-3 to TRBJ1-1; unclear D gene. Germline CDR1 reads LGHNA; CDR2 reads YSLEER. Trimming pared 2 bases from V and 1 base from J, leaving 11 bases between. The CDR3 sequence is 15 residues long. The CDR3 loop is CASSQIAAENTEAFF. The CDR3 DNA sequence: TGCGCCAGCAGCCAAATAGCAGCTGAGAACACTGAAGCTTTCTTT.

The gene calls are TRBV10-1 and TRBJ2-1; TRBD2 matches at 8 bases. The CDR3 consists of 15 residues. Germline CDR1 is WNHNN and CDR2 is SYGVQD (reference sequence). Trimming removed 3 bases from V and 6 bases from J; junction bases left unmatched: 7. CDR3 DNA: TGCGCCAGCAGTGACTTACGGGAGGGCCTCAATGAGCAGTTCTTC. Its protein is CASSDLREGLNEQFF.

The V and J genes are TRBV12-3 or TRBV12-4 and TRBJ1-2; D remains unclear. Trimming pared 6 bases from V and 1 base from J, leaving 3 bases between. The CDR3 is made up of 11 amino acids. CDR3 loop: CASSLNYGYTF. The CDR3 region has the DNA TGTGCCAGCAGCCTTAACTATGGCTACACCTTC.

This clone was counted once. This rearrangement joins TRBV18 to TRBJ2-1; 11 bases are shared with TRBD2. CDR3 length: 16 amino acids. V lost 4 bases and J lost 7; bases outside the gene matches: 9. Germline V gives CDR1 KGHSH, CDR2 LQKENI. Here the CDR3 reads CASSHALAGVGNEQFF. The CDR3 DNA reads as TGTGCCAGCTCACACGCACTAGCGGGGGTGGGAAATGAGCAGTTCTTC. The entire variable domain, with the rest obtained from reference TRBV18 and TRBJ2-1, is as follows: NAGVMQNPRHLVRRRGQEARLRCSPMKGHSHVYWYRQLPEEGLKFMVYLQKENIIDESGMPKERFSAEFPKEGPSILRIQQVVRGDSAAYFCASSHALAGVGNEQFFGPGTRLTVL.

The V gene is TRBV28, the J gene TRBJ2-5; 9 bases are a match to TRBD2. The V and J ends lost 6 bases and 4 bases, in that order; junction bases with no gene match: 15. CDR1 and CDR2 from the germline V gene are MDHEN and SYDVKM. The CDR3 is 17 residues long. The CDR3 loop reads CASRGVVREGHGETQYF. The DNA for the CDR3 is TGTGCCAGCAGAGGAGTGGTGCGGGAGGGTCATGGAGAGACCCAGTACTTC.

This clone was seen just once. This chain joins TRBV6-5 and TRBJ1-6; 7 positions agree with TRBD1. CDR3 length equals 16 residues. The V and J ends lost 4 bases and 8 bases, in that order; junction bases with no gene match: 11. Germline-derived CDR1 and CDR2 are MNHEY and SVGAGI. CDR3 sequence: CASSLRRTGADSPLHF. The CDR3 region has the DNA TGTGCCAGCAGTTTACGTCGGACAGGAGCGGATTCACCCCTCCACTTT.

The chain uses TRBV7-7 and TRBJ2-7; 10 bases fit TRBD1. Germline V gene data show CDR1 as SSHAT and CDR2 as FNYEAQ (reference sequence). The CDR3 runs 18 residues. V was clipped by 5 bases and J by 2 bases; unmatched bases: 15. The CDR3 sequence: CASSPGTGVRTSPYEQYF. The DNA of the CDR3 is TGTGCCAGCAGCCCCGGGACAGGGGTAAGGACTAGTCCCTACGAGCAGTACTTC. Complete variable domain (other parts from reference TRBV7-7 and TRBJ2-7): GAGVSQSPRYKVTKRGQDVTLRCDPISSHATLYWYQQALGQGPEFLTYFNYEAQPDKSGLPSDRFSAERPEGSISTLTIQRTEQRDSAMYRCASSPGTGVRTSPYEQYFGPGTRLTVT.

The chain uses TRBV4-1 and TRBJ2-3; tentative D call: TRBD1 (6 bases). Trimming took off 1 base at V and 0 bases at J, with 11 bases between the two ends. The CDR3 is 16 residues long. Germline V CDR1 and CDR2: MGHRA, YSYEKL. CDR3: CASSQVGTLSTDTQYF. The CDR3 DNA reads TGCGCCAGCAGCCAAGTCGGGACACTTAGCACAGATACGCAGTATTTT.

This clone was recorded a few times. The rearrangement links TRBV6-5 to TRBJ1-5; tentatively, D is TRBD1 (5 bases). V was trimmed by 7 bases and J by 0 bases, leaving 13 bases between them. Per germline, CDR1 MNHEY and CDR2 SVGAGI. There are 15 residues in the CDR3. This CDR3 is CASTPGGGSNQPQHF. As DNA, the CDR3 is TGTGCCAGCACCCCTGGGGGGGGTAGCAATCAGCCCCAGCATTTT.

The CDR3 DNA reads as TGTGCCAGCAGCTTGGATACGCGACAGGGTAGCGAGCAGTACTTC. The encoded protein is CASSLDTRQGSEQYF. J is TRBJ2-7 and V is TRBV5-4, with 7 bases matching TRBD1. This CDR3 contains 15 residues. Losses at the gene ends were 0 bases for V and 6 bases for J; bases not matched to a gene: 9. Germline V gene lookup returns CDR1 SGHNT and CDR2 YYREEE (reference sequence). The full variable domain, with the rest looked up from reference TRBV5-4 and TRBJ2-7, is ETGVTQSPTHLIKTRGQQVTLRCSSQSGHNTVSWYQQALGQGPQFIFQYYREEENGRGNFPPRFSGLQFPNYSSELNVNALELDDSALYLCASSLDTRQGSEQYFGPGTRLTVT.

This clone was picked up one time. CDR3 region: CAVLTGDEKLFF. In DNA form, the CDR3 reads TGTGCCGTACTCACAGGGGATGAAAAACTGTTTTTT. The V and J genes are TRBV28 and TRBJ1-4; 7 bases match TRBD1. The V gene end was trimmed by 11 bases and the J gene end by 6 bases; junction bases not matched to a gene: 6. The germline V gene has CDR1 MDHEN and CDR2 SYDVKM. This CDR3 has 12 amino acids.

This clone was seen once. V usage is TRBV28 and J usage is TRBJ1-4; TRBD1 matches 7 bases. CDR3 length: 17 amino acids. The trim removed 6 bases at V and 0 bases at J, leaving 10 bases unmatched. Germline values: CDR1 MDHEN, CDR2 SYDVKM. The CDR3 spells CASRLRPTGATNEKLFF. CDR3 bases: TGTGCCAGCAGACTCCGACCCACAGGGGCAACTAATGAAAAACTGTTTTTT.

J is TRBJ1-2 and V is TRBV4-2; D is perhaps TRBD1 (6 bases). V shed 2 bases and J shed 8 bases, with 15 bases lying between them. CDR3 size: 14 residues. Germline CDR1 reads LGHNA; CDR2 reads YNFKEQ. The CDR3 is CASSQSLGAGGYTF. CDR3 DNA: TGTGCCAGCAGCCAATCTCTGGGGGCTGGGGGCTACACCTTC.